Listed here is a single TCR beta chain. J lost 2 bases, V lost 6 bases, and 4 bases had no gene match. The CDR3 has 13 residues. Germline-derived CDR1 and CDR2 are WSHSY and SAAADI. Method: immunoSEQ multiplex PCR; TCRdb's copy keeps in-frame clones and lacks some. The table shows some 290,000 clones, with over 85% occurring only once. The source of the sample is a study of blood T cell repertoires in COVID-19. Study context: PBMCs, B-cell-depleted T cells, or T cells provided the cDNA or gDNA that made up the material.

Followed over time, Seattle patients had been enrolled while infection was active. The sequenced sample was peripheral blood. The chain uses TRBV10-2 and TRBJ2-7; 7 bases map to TRBD1. The clonotype originates from a woman aged 30 to 39 with COVID-19, enrolled during active disease. In DNA, the CDR3 is TGCGCCAGCAGACGACAGGGAACCTACGAGCAGTACTTC. Protein sequence: CASRRQGTYEQYF.